This TCR beta chain was sequenced for a study of Graves' ophthalmopathy and Graves' hyperthyroidism. Study outcomes and limitations: In blood appeared most of the expanded thyroid clonotypes whose frequency exceeded 0.001.

About this clonotype: As yet, its antigen is unknown.

Moderate-to-severe activity, CAS at least 3, NOSPECS at least 4 and duration under 3 months characterized donors with ophthalmopathy. It was from 10 ml of fresh peripheral blood that the PBMCs came. V lost 4 bases, J lost 9 bases, and 10 bases stayed unmatched. Germline V CDR1 and CDR2: SGHAT, FQDESV (reference sequence). This CDR3 spans 14 amino acids. RNA served as the template for amplifying TCR beta CDR3 regions. Second-round multiplex PCR came after a first-round RT-PCR that employed HTBI primers. MiXCR, applied by TCRdb to the multiplex PCR reads, yields one record per CDR3 protein. The sample yields 650,000 to 900,000 distinct CDR3 sequences, roughly 40% seen once.

The chain employs TRBV11-1 and TRBJ2-7, with 9 bases aligning to TRBD1. The source of this sequence is an adult man with Graves' ophthalmopathy. The sample taken for sequencing was peripheral blood. DNA of the CDR3: TGTGCCAGCAGCTCGGGACAGGGTGTCCCCGGGCAGTACTTC. Its translation is CASSSGQGVPGQYF.